This TCR beta chain was identified in a study of ipilimumab plus nivolumab after autologous stem cell transplantation. Ipilimumab, 1 mg/kg, started 14 to 28 days after autologous transplant. Through week 26, nivolumab 3 mg/kg IV was given weeks 1, 4, 7, 10, then biweekly. Trimming removed 6 bases at V and 9 bases at J, with 9 bases between. The CDR3 length is 11 residues. Germline V gives CDR1 LNHDA, CDR2 SQIVND (reference sequence). Clones were read by immunoSEQ multiplex PCR, and TCRdb kept only the in-frame ones, dropping some. Of more than 9,500 clones listed, 69% are singletons. The source is a male donor with diffuse large B-cell lymphoma. V gene TRBV19 combines with J gene TRBJ2-1; TRBD2 is a possible D gene (5 bases). Sequencing used PBMCs, obtained in a trial of ipilimumab plus nivolumab as post-transplant consolidation. The CDR3 DNA sequence: TGTGCCAGTAGCTGGAGGATTGAGCAGTTCTTC. It yields the protein CASSWRIEQFF.